This T cell receptor beta chain derives from a study of cytomegalovirus exposure and HLA in healthy donors. A multiplex PCR was run with 60 Vbeta primers and 13 Jbeta primers. Profiling relied on immunoSEQ multiplex PCR, and the TCRdb table lists in-frame clones only, not all of them. The sample holds about 170,000 clones. The CDR3 is 13 residues long. V trimming: 2 bases; J trimming: 4 bases; junction bases outside the gene matches: 1. Germline loops: CDR1 LGHNA, CDR2 YSLEER. The V gene is TRBV4-3, the J gene TRBJ2-5, with 7 bases matching TRBD1. The material sequenced was PBMCs. This sequence originates from a woman between 55 and 75 years old in good health and CMV-seronegative. CDR3 DNA sequence: TGCGCCAGCAGCCAAACAGGGGCAGAGACCCAGTACTTC. This sequence encodes CASSQTGAETQYF.